This TCR beta chain was sequenced during a study of blood T cell repertoires in COVID-19. Study-level information: The United States, Italy and Spain supplied acute and convalescent COVID-19 samples. T cells, B-cell-depleted T cells, or PBMCs supplied cDNA or gDNA.

Original analysis: How many nucleated cells were present was estimated from reference gene primer amplification. TCRdb's table, derived via immunoSEQ multiplex PCR, lists solely in-frame clones and lacks some. V, J and clone size reflect that table, while D and trimming were determined from the DNA. The sample holds about 170,000 clones, 85% seen once. Germline-derived CDR1 and CDR2 are SGHRS and YFSETQ. The J segment lost 5 bases and the V segment lost 2 bases, leaving 3 bases of the junction unmatched. The CDR3 is made up of 14 amino acids. One Seattle source followed patients from active infection through their disease course.

Sequences were obtained from peripheral blood. V gene TRBV5-1 combines with J gene TRBJ1-4; 7 positions match TRBD1. This TCR came from a woman aged 80 or over with COVID-19, enrolled during active disease. CDR3 region: CASSFGTVNEKLFF. The CDR3, as DNA: TGCGCCAGCAGCTTCGGGACAGTCAATGAAAAACTGTTTTTT.